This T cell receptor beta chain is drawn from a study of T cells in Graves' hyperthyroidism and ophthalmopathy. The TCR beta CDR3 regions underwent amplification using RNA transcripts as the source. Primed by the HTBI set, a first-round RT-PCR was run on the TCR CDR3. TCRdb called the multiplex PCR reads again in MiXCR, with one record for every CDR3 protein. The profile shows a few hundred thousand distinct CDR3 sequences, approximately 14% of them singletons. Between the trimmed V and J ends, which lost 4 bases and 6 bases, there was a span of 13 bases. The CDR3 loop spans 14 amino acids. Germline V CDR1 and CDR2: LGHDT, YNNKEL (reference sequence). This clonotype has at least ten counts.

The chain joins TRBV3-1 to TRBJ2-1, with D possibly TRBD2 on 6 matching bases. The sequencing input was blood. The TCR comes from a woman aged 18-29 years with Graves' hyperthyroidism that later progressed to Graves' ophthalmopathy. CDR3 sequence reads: CASSLGTLSNEQFF. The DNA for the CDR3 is TGTGCCAGCAGCCTCGGGACTCTTTCCAATGAGCAGTTCTTC.